This entry lists 12 T cell receptor beta chains sequenced from one sample in a study of blood T cell repertoires in COVID-19. This table comes from immunoSEQ multiplex PCR, and its TCRdb copy is limited to in-frame clones, with some not included. The sample has about 160,000 clones; 75% to 90% are singletons. The sequenced sample was peripheral blood. The receptors were gathered from a woman at least 80 years old with active or convalescent COVID-19.

This CDR3 reads CASSQTGAEAFF. The CDR3 DNA reads TGTGCCAGCAGCCAGACAGGGGCTGAAGCTTTCTTT. The V gene is TRBV3-1 (or the pseudogene TRBV3-2), the J gene TRBJ1-1; 8 bases line up with TRBD1. Germline V gene lookup returns CDR1 LGHDT and CDR2 YNNKEL (reference sequence). With 3 bases clipped from V and 6 bases from J, the junction kept 0 bases outside the gene matches. The CDR3 extends over 12 amino acids.

On this clone: This sample also contains other DNA sequences that code for the same CDR3. The chain is built from TRBV5-1 and TRBJ2-5; 11 nucleotides agree with TRBD2. CDR3 length: 14 residues. V was pared by 5 bases and J by 5 bases, with 5 bases of the junction left unmatched. Per the germline V gene, CDR1 is SGHRS and CDR2 is YFSETQ. The CDR3 region is CASSLGTSGETQYF. In DNA form, the CDR3 reads TGCGCCAGCAGTCTCGGGACTAGCGGTGAGACCCAGTACTTC. The full variable domain, with the rest looked up from reference TRBV5-1 and TRBJ2-5, is KAGVTQTPRYLIKTRGQQVTLSCSPISGHRSVSWYQQTPGQGLQFLFEYFSETQRNKGNFPGRFSGRQFSNSRSEMNVSTLELGDSALYLCASSLGTSGETQYFGPGTRLLVL.

This clone was found many times. The chain couples TRBV30 to TRBJ2-2; D is possibly TRBD2 (5 bases). There are 12 residues in the CDR3. The V and J ends lost 2 bases and 5 bases respectively, with 6 bases between them. CDR1 is GTSNPN and CDR2 is SVGIG in the germline V gene (reference sequence). CDR3 in amino acids: CAWSRGTGELFF. The CDR3 region has the DNA TGTGCCTGGAGTAGAGGGACCGGGGAGCTGTTTTTT.

The chain combines TRBV9 with TRBJ2-1, with 14 bases aligning to TRBD2. The CDR3 runs 14 residues. V dropped 4 bases and J dropped 10; count of bases not matched to a gene: 4. CDR1 is SGDLS and CDR2 is YYNGEE in the germline V gene. The CDR3 nucleotides are TGTGCCAGCAGCACCTGGACTAGCGGGGGGGAGCAGTTCTTC. The encoded protein is CASSTWTSGGEQFF.

The V call is TRBV4-3, the J call TRBJ1-6; D might be TRBD1 (5 bases). CDR1 is LGHNA and CDR2 is YSLEER in the germline V gene. The CDR3 contains 17 residues. Trimming stripped 1 base from V and 4 bases from J, with 14 bases between. CDR3 DNA sequence: TGCGCCAGCAGCCAAGCCGGCGGGACGGGATATAATTCACCCCTCCACTTT. This codes for CASSQAGGTGYNSPLHF.

This chain joins TRBV18 and TRBJ1-2, with TRBD1 identical over 11 bases. J gave up 4 bases and V 4 bases, and 5 bases lay outside the gene matches. The CDR3 is 15 amino acids. The germline V gene has CDR1 KGHSH and CDR2 LQKENI. In DNA, the CDR3 is TGTGCCAGCTCACGGGACAGGGGGAACAGCTATGGCTACACCTTC. Encoded protein: CASSRDRGNSYGYTF.

V and J are TRBV3-1 (or the pseudogene TRBV3-2) and TRBJ2-5; D unclear. Germline V gene sequence: CDR1 LGHDT, CDR2 YNNKEL (reference sequence). The CDR3 has 15 residues. V lost 0 bases, J lost 1 base, and 9 bases lay in between. The CDR3 bases are TGTGCCAGCAGCCAAGATCGCGCAGGCCAAGAGACCCAGTACTTC. Its protein is CASSQDRAGQETQYF.

The chain carries TRBV28 and TRBJ1-5, with 7 bases lining up with TRBD1. The V and J ends lost 5 bases and 5 bases, in that order; junction bases with no gene match: 12. Germline V gene sequence: CDR1 MDHEN, CDR2 SYDVKM. The length of the CDR3 is 16 residues. CDR3 DNA: TGTGCCAGCAGTCTCGCCGGGACAGAATTATATCAGCCCCAGCATTTT. Translated: CASSLAGTELYQPQHF. Supplemented by reference TRBV28 and TRBJ1-5, the full variable domain reads DVKVTQSSRYLVKRTGEKVFLECVQDMDHENMFWYRQDPGLGLRLIYFSYDVKMKEKGDIPEGYSVSREKKERFSLILESASTNQTSMYLCASSLAGTELYQPQHFGDGTRLSIL.

The chain employs TRBV5-1 and TRBJ1-6; 11 bases match TRBD1. V was clipped by 3 bases and J by 0 bases; unmatched bases: 2. The germline gives CDR1 SGHRS, CDR2 YFSETQ. The CDR3 is 17 amino acids. CDR3 loop: CASSSGTGGSYNSPLHF. The CDR3 nucleotides read TGCGCCAGCAGCTCGGGGACAGGGGGCTCCTATAATTCACCCCTCCACTTT.

The J gene is TRBJ2-7, the V gene TRBV13, with 7 bases matching TRBD1. With V trimmed by 5 bases and J by 5 bases, 15 bases remained unmatched. The CDR3 contains 16 residues. Germline CDR1 reads PRHDT; CDR2 reads FYEKMQ (reference sequence). The CDR3 region has the DNA TGTGCCAGCAGCCACGCCCGACAGGGTATGGCTGACGAGCAGTACTTC. It specifies CASSHARQGMADEQYF.

The chain links TRBV29-1 to TRBJ1-1; D gene uncertain. The V and J ends lost 6 bases and 8 bases respectively, with 13 bases between them. CDR1 is SQVTM and CDR2 is ANQGSEA in the germline V gene. The CDR3 totals 11 residues. The CDR3 sequence: CSVETGLEAFF. The CDR3 DNA is TGCAGCGTCGAGACGGGGTTGGAAGCTTTCTTT. The full variable domain, rest sourced from reference TRBV29-1 and TRBJ1-1, is SAVISQKPSRDICQRGTSLTIQCQVDSQVTMMFWYRQQPGQSLTLIATANQGSEATYESGFVIDKFPISRPNLTFSTLTVSNMSPEDSSIYLCSVETGLEAFFGQGTRLTVV.

The chain uses TRBV3-1 (or the pseudogene TRBV3-2) and TRBJ2-5, with 16 bases matching TRBD2. V lost 5 bases and J lost 0; bases outside the gene matches: 3. Germline assignment: CDR1 LGHDT and CDR2 YNNKEL (reference sequence). This CDR3 spans 17 amino acids. The CDR3 sequence is CASSLGTSGGDQETQYF. CDR3 nucleotides: TGTGCCAGCAGCTTAGGGACTAGCGGGGGGGACCAAGAGACCCAGTACTTC.